This T cell receptor (beta chain) was captured in a study of blood T cell repertoires in COVID-19. Study at large: Samples came from the United States, Italy and Spain, spanning acute and convalescent COVID-19.

This clone was counted only a few times. In the authors' workflow: Counts of nucleated cells, estimated from reference gene primer amplification, were obtained. Profiled with immunoSEQ multiplex PCR; TCRdb holds only in-frame clones, not every one. V, J and clone size derive from that table, while D and trimming were established from the DNA sequence. The table shows more than 150,000 clones, with around 87% occurring only once. Germline values: CDR1 DFQATT, CDR2 SNEGSKA (reference sequence). V was trimmed by 3 bases and J by 4 bases, leaving 10 bases between them. The CDR3 is 13 residues long. V gene TRBV20-1 combines with J gene TRBJ1-5; the D gene is possibly TRBD1 (6 bases). Sequenced material: peripheral blood. This sequence originates from a woman under 30 who had recovered from COVID-19. CDR3 in DNA: TGCAGTGCTAGTGGACAGCGAAATCAGCCCCAGCATTTT. This encodes CSASGQRNQPQHF.